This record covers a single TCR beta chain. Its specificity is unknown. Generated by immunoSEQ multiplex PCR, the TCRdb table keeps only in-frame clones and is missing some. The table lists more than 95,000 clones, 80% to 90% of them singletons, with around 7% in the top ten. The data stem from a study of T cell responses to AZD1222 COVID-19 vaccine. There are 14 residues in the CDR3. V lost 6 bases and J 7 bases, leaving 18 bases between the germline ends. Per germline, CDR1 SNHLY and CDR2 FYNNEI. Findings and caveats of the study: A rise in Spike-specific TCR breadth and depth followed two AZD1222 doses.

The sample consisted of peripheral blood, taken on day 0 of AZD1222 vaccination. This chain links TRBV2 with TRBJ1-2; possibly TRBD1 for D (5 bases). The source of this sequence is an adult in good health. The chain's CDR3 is CASSGTENAGGYTF. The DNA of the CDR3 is TGTGCCAGCAGCGGGACGGAGAATGCGGGTGGCTACACCTTC.